Detailed here is one T cell receptor (beta chain). The sample is drawn from a study of blood T cell repertoires in COVID-19. Turning to the study itself: Donors in the United States, Italy and Spain gave samples during acute or convalescent COVID-19. PBMCs, B-cell-depleted T cells, or T cells provided the cDNA or gDNA that made up the material.

The V gene's germline CDR1 is WNHNN and CDR2 SYGVQD (reference sequence). After removal of 1 base from V and 10 bases from J, the junction contained 5 bases not matched to a gene. CDR3 length equals 15 residues. Authors' data handling: Researchers report that nucleated cell counts were estimated from reference gene primer amplification. Assay used: immunoSEQ multiplex PCR; TCRdb lists only in-frame clones, some missing. V, J and clone size reflect that table, while D and trimming were determined from the DNA. The sample includes 150,000 to 200,000 clones, 94% seen only once; the top ten take about 0.76%. It was during active infection that Seattle patients were enrolled and then longitudinally followed.

This clonotype was obtained from a man aged 25-40 years with COVID-19, enrolled during active disease. Sequenced input: peripheral blood. V is TRBV10-1 and J is TRBJ1-6, with 9 bases identical to TRBD1. The CDR3 bases are TGCGCCAGCAGTGAGTTTGCGGGACAGGGCTCACCCCTCCACTTT. Residues: CASSEFAGQGSPLHF.